This T cell receptor (beta chain) originates from a study of blood T cell repertoires in COVID-19 (dated by TCRdb to the early 2020s). Looking at the study overall: Collaborator samples came from the United States, Italy and Spain and covered acute and convalescent phases of COVID-19. The material from the prospective study consisted of cDNA or gDNA derived from T cells, B-cell-depleted T cells, or PBMCs. Deeply sampled blood TCRbeta repertoires from subjects exposed to, actively infected with, or recovered from COVID-19 were included in the dataset. The repertoires were released in a freely available public database meant as a resource for research on the immune response to SARS-CoV-2. The samples were drawn from the first 160 participants of the ongoing ImmuneRACE study and from 950 to 1,500 subjects provided by 6 global collaborators. Sample metadata almost always included a de-identified subject ID, COVID-19 status, age in years and sex. Where available, HLA class I and class II types were obtained from metadata supplied by the sample provider rather than from assay-based typing. Overall results and qualifications from the work: How much clinical and demographic metadata was included differed by source and by participant, and the metadata was provided uncurated.

Each collaborating institution followed its own protocols to collect whole blood in K2EDTA tubes. For TCRbeta analysis, collaborators shipped samples in one of three forms: frozen whole blood, isolated PBMCs, or DNA extracted from either of those sample types. The germline V end is reduced by 5 bases and the J end by 2 bases; junction bases left unmatched: 7. The CDR3, cysteine through phenylalanine, is 15 amino acids long. Left in the record is the CDR3 DNA by itself, 45 bases read in frame from the first base. Taken from the germline V gene (reference sequence), the CDR1 and CDR2 loops are LNHDA and SQIVND. This clone was picked up one time. The target of this receptor is not known. No much larger clone is present one base from it, and per-base qualities are unavailable. TCRbeta CDR3 regions were amplified from genomic DNA using the immunoSEQ Assay, a bias-controlled multiplex PCR. The original pipeline was this. The number of nucleated cells in each sample was estimated by amplification of reference gene primers within the assay. To quantify the absolute abundance of each unique TCRbeta CDR3 rearrangement, sequence reads were collapsed and filtered. Productive Simpson clonality was computed per sample as the square root of Simpson's diversity index over productive rearrangements. TCRdb stores this immuneACCESS table with in-frame sequences only. Part of the clones is absent; in the studies checked, under half of the shortfall reflects unresolved V genes, and no reason is known for the rest. Clone size and V and J calls were adopted from that table, with D and trimming inferred from the DNA. This sample comprises under 60,000 clones, more than 70% of them detected only once. The biggest ten clones account for around 5.2% of the sample.

Sequencing was performed on peripheral blood. The receptor was isolated from a human donor in a cohort sampled during active COVID-19. The rearranged segments are TRBV19 and TRBJ2-3, and TRBD2 aligns with 7 junction nucleotides. CDR3 protein: CASSGRAAYTDTQYF. The DNA sequence is TGTGCCAGTAGTGGGAGGGCAGCCTACACAGATACGCAGTATTTT.